Sequencing of this T cell receptor beta chain was carried out in a study of shared clonotypes between healthy human individuals. The study's findings and limits: In this cohort, only blood was sampled, and tissue repertoires likely differ.

TCRdb's table, derived via immunoSEQ multiplex PCR, lists solely in-frame clones and lacks some. The sample lists over a million clones, roughly 95% seen once, with 0.95% to 1.5% in the top ten. As to this clone: The antigen is not known.

Germline V gene lookup returns CDR1 MDHEN and CDR2 SYDVKM. The length of the CDR3 is 19 residues. V was clipped by 6 bases and J by 0 bases; unmatched bases: 17. The chain is built from TRBV28 and TRBJ2-7; TRBD2 agrees at 10 bases. What was sequenced was naive CD4+ T cells sorted from blood. Described subset: CD45RA+ positively selected. This TCR was recovered from a man aged 30-40 years in good health. DNA for the CDR3: TGTGCCAGCAGCAGACAACCGGGACTAGCGTTCTTCGGCTCCTACGAGCAGTACTTC. Its protein product is CASSRQPGLAFFGSYEQYF.